This T cell receptor (beta chain) was captured in a study of T cells in localized non-small cell lung cancer. Whole-study results and caveats: A denser population of T cells in blood accompanied longer overall survival. Uninvolved adjacent lung, not tumor, had the highest T cell clonality.

CDR1 is SGHVS and CDR2 is FQNEAQ in the germline V gene. Trimming removed 2 bases at V and 5 bases at J, with 16 bases between. This CDR3 is 16 amino acids long. Repertoires were generated with immunoSEQ multiplex PCR, while TCRdb's copy carries only in-frame clones and drops some. The sample yields some 54,000 clones, about 78% seen once. In the case of this clone: Its target is not known.

This TCR was sampled from a woman aged 35 to 75 with stage II lung adenocarcinoma. The rearrangement uses TRBV7-8 and TRBJ1-3; perhaps TRBD1 as D (5 bases). Source: PBMCs, taken before any cancer treatment. CDR3 sequence (DNA): TGTGCCAGCAGCTTACCCCCAAGGGGACTGAGAAACACCATATATTTT. It specifies CASSLPPRGLRNTIYF.